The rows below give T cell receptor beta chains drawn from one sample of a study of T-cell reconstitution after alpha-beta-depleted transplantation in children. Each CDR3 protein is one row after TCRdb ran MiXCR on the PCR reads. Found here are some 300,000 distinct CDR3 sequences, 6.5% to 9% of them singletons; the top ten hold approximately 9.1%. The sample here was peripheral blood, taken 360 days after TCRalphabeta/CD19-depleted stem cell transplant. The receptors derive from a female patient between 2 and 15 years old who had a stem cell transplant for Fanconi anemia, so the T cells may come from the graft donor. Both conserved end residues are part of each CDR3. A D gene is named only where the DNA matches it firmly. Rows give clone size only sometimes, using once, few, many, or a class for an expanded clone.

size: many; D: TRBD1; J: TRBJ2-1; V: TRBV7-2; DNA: TGTGCCAGCAGCTCCTACAGGGGGCAGCAGTTCTTC; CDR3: CASSSYRGQQFF
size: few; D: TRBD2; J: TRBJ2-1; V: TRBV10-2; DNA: TGCGCCAGCAAAACCGGGACTAGCGGTAATGAGCAGTTCTTC; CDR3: CASKTGTSGNEQFF
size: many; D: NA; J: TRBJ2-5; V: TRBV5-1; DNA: TGCGCCAGCACCATTTTTCCATCAGGGGAGACCCAGTACTTC; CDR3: CASTIFPSGETQYF
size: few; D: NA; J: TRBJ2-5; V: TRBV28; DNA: TGTGCCAGCGAGGCTAGGGGGCAAGAGACCCAGTACTTC; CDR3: CASEARGQETQYF
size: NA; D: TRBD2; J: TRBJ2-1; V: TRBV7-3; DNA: TGTGCCAGCAGCTCGGGACTAGCGGGGGGCCCGGAGCAGTTCTTC; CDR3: CASSSGLAGGPEQFF
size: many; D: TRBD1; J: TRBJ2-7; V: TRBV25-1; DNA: TGTGCCAGCAGTGGGACAGGGAGGCAGTACTTC; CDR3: CASSGTGRQYF
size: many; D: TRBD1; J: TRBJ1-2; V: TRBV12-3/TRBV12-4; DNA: TGTGCCAGCAGTTTAGATCAGACAGGGGTCGGCTACACCTTC; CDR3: CASSLDQTGVGYTF
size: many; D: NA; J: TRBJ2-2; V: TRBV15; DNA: TGTGCCACCAGCCTGGCGGGGCCCGGGGAGCTGTTTTTT; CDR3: CATSLAGPGELFF
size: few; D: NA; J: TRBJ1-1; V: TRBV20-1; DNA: TGCAGTGCCCGCTCGGGGGCCACTGAAGCTTTCTTT; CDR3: CSARSGATEAFF
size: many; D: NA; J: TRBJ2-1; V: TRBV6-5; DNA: TGTGCCAGCAGTTACAGTGCGGTCTACAATGAGCAGTTCTTC; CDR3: CASSYSAVYNEQFF
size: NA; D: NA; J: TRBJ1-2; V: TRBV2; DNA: TGTGCCAGCAGTGAATATGAGGAGTACTATGGCTACACCTTC; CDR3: CASSEYEEYYGYTF
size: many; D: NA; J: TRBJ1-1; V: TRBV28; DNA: TGTGCCAGCAGTTCTCTAGCGGAAGCTTTCTTT; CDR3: CASSSLAEAFF
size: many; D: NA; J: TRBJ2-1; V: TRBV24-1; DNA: TGTGCCACCAGTGACCGTGACAGCTTTACCTACAATGAGCAGTTCTTC; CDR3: CATSDRDSFTYNEQFF
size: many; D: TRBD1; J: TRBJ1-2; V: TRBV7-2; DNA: TGTGCCAGCACCCGATTTCGGACAGGGGTGGAGCGCGGCTACACCTTC; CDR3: CASTRFRTGVERGYTF
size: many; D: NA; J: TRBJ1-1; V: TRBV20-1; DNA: TGCAGTGCTAGCAGGGCCCCTGAAGCTTTCTTT; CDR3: CSASRAPEAFF
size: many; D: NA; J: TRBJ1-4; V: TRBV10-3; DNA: TGTGCCATCAGTGAGTCGCGGACGTCTGCAACTAATGAAAAACTGTTTTTT; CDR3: CAISESRTSATNEKLFF
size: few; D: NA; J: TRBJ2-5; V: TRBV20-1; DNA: TGCAGTGCTCCGATAACCCTGAGGGGAGAGACCCAGTACTTC; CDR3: CSAPITLRGETQYF
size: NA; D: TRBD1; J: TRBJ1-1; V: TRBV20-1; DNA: TGCAGTGCACGGACAGGGGGTCCTGAAGCTTTCTTT; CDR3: CSARTGGPEAFF
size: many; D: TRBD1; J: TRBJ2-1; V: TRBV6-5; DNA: TGTGCCAGCAGTTACTCTGGGACAGGGTCCTACAATGAGCAGTTCTTC; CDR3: CASSYSGTGSYNEQFF
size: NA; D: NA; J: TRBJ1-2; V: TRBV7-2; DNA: TGTGCCAGCAGCTTAGTCCGGACAGTACACTATGGCTACACCTTC; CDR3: CASSLVRTVHYGYTF
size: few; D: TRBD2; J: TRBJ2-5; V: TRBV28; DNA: TGTGCCAGCAGTTTCTTGGCTAGCGGGAGGGACCAAGAGACCCAGTACTTC; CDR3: CASSFLASGRDQETQYF
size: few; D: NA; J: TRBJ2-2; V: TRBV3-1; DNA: TGTGCCAGCAGCCAAGGGTTCCAGGGGTCACGTCCCGGGGAGCTGTTTTTT; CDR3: CASSQGFQGSRPGELFF
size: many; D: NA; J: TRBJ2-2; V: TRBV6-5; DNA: TGTGCCAGCAGTTACCTAGGCACCGGGGAGCTGTTTTTT; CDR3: CASSYLGTGELFF
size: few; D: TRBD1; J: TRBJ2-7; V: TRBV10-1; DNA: TGCGCCAGCAGCCCGAGACAGGGCTTCTACGAGCAGTACTTC; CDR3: CASSPRQGFYEQYF
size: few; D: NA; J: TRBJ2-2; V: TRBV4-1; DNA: TGCGCCAGCAGCCAAGTGAGGCAGGGAAACACCGGGGAGCTGTTTTTT; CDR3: CASSQVRQGNTGELFF
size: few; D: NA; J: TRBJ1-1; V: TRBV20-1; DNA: TGCAGTGCTAGAGGGGTACGTTCAGCTTTCTTT; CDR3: CSARGVRSAFF
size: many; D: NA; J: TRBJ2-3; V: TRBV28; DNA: TGTGCCAGCAGTTTTGTCGGACAGACAGATACGCAGTATTTT; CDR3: CASSFVGQTDTQYF
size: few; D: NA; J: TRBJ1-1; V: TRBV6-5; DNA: TGTGCCAGCAGTTCGACGGTTATGAACACTGAAGCTTTCTTT; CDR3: CASSSTVMNTEAFF
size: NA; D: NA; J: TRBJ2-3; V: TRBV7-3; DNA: TGTGCCAGCAGCTTAGAACAGGGAAAAGATACGCAGTATTTT; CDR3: CASSLEQGKDTQYF
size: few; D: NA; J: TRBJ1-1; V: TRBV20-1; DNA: TGCAGTGCTAGATCAGGACAGTCCATGAACACTGAAGCTTTCTTT; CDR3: CSARSGQSMNTEAFF
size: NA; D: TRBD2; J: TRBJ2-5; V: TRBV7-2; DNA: TGTGCCAGCAGCTTAGTACTAGCGGGGGTATACGGAGAGACCCAGTACTTC; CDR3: CASSLVLAGVYGETQYF
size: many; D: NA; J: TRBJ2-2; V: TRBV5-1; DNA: TGCGCCAGCGGTAATAGCCCGAACACCGGGGAGCTGTTTTTT; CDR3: CASGNSPNTGELFF
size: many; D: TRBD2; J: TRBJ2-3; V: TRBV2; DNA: TGTGCCAGCAGTGAAGAGGTGCTAGCGGGGGGAACAGATACGCAGTATTTT; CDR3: CASSEEVLAGGTDTQYF
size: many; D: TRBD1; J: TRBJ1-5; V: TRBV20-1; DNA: TGCAGCGGGCAGACAGGGAATCAGCCCCAGCATTTT; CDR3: CSGQTGNQPQHF
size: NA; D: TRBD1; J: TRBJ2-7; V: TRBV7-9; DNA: TGTGCCAGCACCCCACCAGGGGGTTGGGAGCAGTACTTC; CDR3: CASTPPGGWEQYF
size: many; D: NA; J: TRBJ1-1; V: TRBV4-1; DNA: TGCGCCAGCAGCCAGGGCGACAATGGGGCTTTCTTT; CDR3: CASSQGDNGAFF
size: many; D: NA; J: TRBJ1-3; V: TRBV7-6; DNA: TGTGCCAGCAGCCCGGGAGAGGGAAAGATGAACACCATATATTTT; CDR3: CASSPGEGKMNTIYF
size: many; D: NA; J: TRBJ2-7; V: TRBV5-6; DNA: TGTGCCAGCAGCTTATGGACAGACATCTACGAGCAGTACTTC; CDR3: CASSLWTDIYEQYF
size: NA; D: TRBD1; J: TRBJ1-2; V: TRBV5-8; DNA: TGTGCCAGCAGCTTGGGGGGACAGGAAGGCTACACCTTC; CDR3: CASSLGGQEGYTF
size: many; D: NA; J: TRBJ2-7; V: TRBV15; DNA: TGTGCCACCAGCAGCAAACAGGGCCCCTACGAGCAGTACTTC; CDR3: CATSSKQGPYEQYF
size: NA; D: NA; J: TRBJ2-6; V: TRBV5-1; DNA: TGCGCCAGCAGAAAGAACTCTGGGGCCAACGTCCTGACTTTC; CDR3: CASRKNSGANVLTF